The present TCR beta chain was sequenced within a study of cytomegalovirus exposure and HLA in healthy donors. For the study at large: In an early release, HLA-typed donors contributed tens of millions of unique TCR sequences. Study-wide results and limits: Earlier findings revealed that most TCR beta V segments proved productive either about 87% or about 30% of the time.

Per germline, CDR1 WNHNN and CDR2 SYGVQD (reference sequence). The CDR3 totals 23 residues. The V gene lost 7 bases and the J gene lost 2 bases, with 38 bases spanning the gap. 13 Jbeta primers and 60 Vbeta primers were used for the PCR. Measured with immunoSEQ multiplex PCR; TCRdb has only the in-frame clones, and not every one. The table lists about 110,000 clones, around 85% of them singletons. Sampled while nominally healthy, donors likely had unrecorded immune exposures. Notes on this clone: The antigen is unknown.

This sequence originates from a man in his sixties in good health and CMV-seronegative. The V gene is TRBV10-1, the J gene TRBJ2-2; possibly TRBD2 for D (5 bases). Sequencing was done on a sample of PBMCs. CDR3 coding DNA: TGCGCCAGCACCGAGCGGAGCTTCGGGATTTGGGTCCGGGGTCCTAGCAACACCGGGGAGCTGTTTTTT. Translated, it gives CASTERSFGIWVRGPSNTGELFF.